The sequence of this T cell receptor (beta chain) was determined in a study of blood T cell repertoires in COVID-19. Study context: From T cells, B-cell-depleted T cells, or PBMCs came the material, which was cDNA or gDNA.

Original analysis: Researchers report that nucleated cell counts were estimated from reference gene primer amplification. The data were produced by immunoSEQ multiplex PCR, yet TCRdb's version contains in-frame clones alone and is incomplete. The V and J calls and clone size are taken from that table; D and trimming were inferred from the DNA. The table has roughly 190,000 clones, 86% seen once; the top ten hold approximately 11%. Seattle's enrolled individuals joined amid active infection and were then monitored longitudinally. Between the trimmed V and J ends, which lost 3 bases and 1 base, there was a span of 6 bases. Looked up from germline, CDR1 is SGHAT and CDR2 is FQDESV (reference sequence). This CDR3 is built from 13 residues.

The sample was peripheral blood. The chain joins TRBV11-1 to TRBJ1-1; D is ambiguous. The sequence was obtained from a woman in her sixties with COVID-19, enrolled during active disease. The CDR3 protein is CASSLGENTEAFF. The CDR3 DNA reads as TGTGCCAGCAGCTTGGGCGAGAACACTGAAGCTTTCTTT.